Sequencing of this T cell receptor beta chain was carried out in a study of blood T cell repertoires in COVID-19 (TCRdb year 2020). About the investigation overall: The collaborator samples originated in the United States, Italy and Spain and spanned the acute and convalescent phases of COVID-19. The material from the prospective study consisted of cDNA or gDNA derived from T cells, B-cell-depleted T cells, or PBMCs. The dataset comprised deeply sampled blood TCRbeta repertoires from subjects exposed to, actively infected with, or recovered from COVID-19. A freely available public database, intended as a resource for researchers studying the immune response to SARS-CoV-2, is where the repertoires were released. The samples were drawn from two sources: the first 160 participants of the ongoing ImmuneRACE study, and approximately 1,300 subjects contributed by 6 global collaborators. Sample metadata almost always included a de-identified subject ID, COVID-19 status, age in years and sex. HLA class I and class II types, where available, came from metadata supplied by the sample provider rather than from assay-based typing.

Study-wide conclusions, independent of this receptor: The amount of clinical and demographic metadata varied by source and participant and was provided uncurated.

TCRbeta CDR3 regions were amplified from genomic DNA by means of the immunoSEQ Assay, a bias-controlled multiplex PCR. Concerning the study's data processing: Nucleated cell counts per sample were estimated from amplification of reference gene primers within the assay. To quantify the absolute abundance of each unique TCRbeta CDR3 rearrangement, sequence reads were collapsed and filtered. Productive Simpson clonality was computed per sample as the square root of Simpson's diversity index over productive rearrangements. This immuneACCESS table, as held by TCRdb, lists in-frame sequences with V and J called but not all clones. Of the missing ones, under half trace to an unresolved V gene in checked studies; the others have no known cause. V and J calls and clone size are as listed in that table; D and trimming were resolved from the DNA. The table for this sample lists approximately 260,000 clones; 85% to 90% of them were counted only once. In total, the top ten clones hold roughly 3.3% of the sample.

The collaborating institutions used their own protocols to collect whole blood in K2EDTA tubes. Collaborator samples were shipped for TCRbeta analysis as frozen whole blood, isolated PBMCs, or DNA extracted from either sample type. From its cysteine to its phenylalanine, the CDR3 spans 16 amino acids. Kept here is only the CDR3 DNA, which spans 48 bases and is read in frame from base 1. V is cut back by 0 bases and J by 1 base, with 5 bases in the junction unmatched. The germline V gene (reference sequence) yields LGHDT for CDR1 and YNNKEL for CDR2. Remarks on this clone: Its cognate antigen has yet to be identified. No clone much larger than this one lies a single base away; base qualities are absent.

This sequence originates from a woman aged 40 to 50 with acute or convalescent COVID-19. The V and J segments used are TRBV3-1 (or the pseudogene TRBV3-2) and TRBJ2-5, and 7 bases in between align with TRBD1. Specimen: peripheral blood. Read as DNA, the sequence is TGTGCCAGCAGCCAAGAACAGGGGAGAACCCAAGAGACCCAGTACTTC. This gives the protein CASSQEQGRTQETQYF.